This T cell receptor beta chain was found in a study of control samples from healthy donors and cancer patients. Libraries were prepared by immunoSEQ multiplex PCR; TCRdb keeps only in-frame clonotypes and omits some of them. Of approximately 220,000 clones detected, around 94% appear once; the ten largest clones hold about 1.6%. The length of the CDR3 is 14 residues. The germline CDR1 and CDR2 sequences are SGHAT and FQNNGV. Trimming stripped 1 base from V and 1 base from J, with 8 bases between. This rearrangement joins TRBV11-2 to TRBJ2-7, with D possibly matching TRBD2 (6 bases). The sequenced material came from blood. The origin of this receptor is a man over 45 in good health. DNA of the CDR3: TGTGCCAGCAGCTTAGGGGGAGGTTCCTACGAGCAGTACGTC. Its translation: CASSLGGGSYEQYV.